This entry lists 15 T cell receptor beta chains sequenced from one sample in a study of blood T cell repertoires in COVID-19. The table came from immunoSEQ multiplex PCR; TCRdb's copy has only in-frame clones and leaves some out. Of 150,000 to 200,000 clones in the sample, approximately 73% were seen once. Sequencing was carried out using PBMCs or T cells enriched from blood (not recorded which). The source is a woman between 50 and 59 years old with acute COVID-19.

V usage is TRBV7-9 and J usage is TRBJ2-2, with D maybe TRBD1 (6 bases). Germline CDR1 SEHNR, CDR2 FQNEAQ (reference sequence). The CDR3 is 14 amino acids. V dropped 5 bases and J dropped 4 bases, with 11 bases sitting between them. The CDR3 sequence: CASSPGQSTGELFF. As DNA, the CDR3 is TGTGCCAGCAGCCCGGGACAAAGCACCGGGGAGCTGTTTTTT.

CDR3 in amino acids: CASSLRGYQETQYF. In DNA form, the CDR3 reads TGTGCCAGCAGTTTAAGGGGTTACCAAGAGACCCAGTACTTC. This chain joins TRBV28 and TRBJ2-5; a possible D gene is TRBD1 (5 bases). This CDR3 contains 14 residues. The V gene lost 2 bases and the J gene lost 0 bases, with 7 bases spanning the gap. CDR1 and CDR2 (germline): MDHEN, SYDVKM.

The chain links TRBV7-2 to TRBJ1-3; 9 bases are shared with TRBD1. The CDR3 covers 16 residues. Trimming at V came to 0 bases and at J to 1 base, leaving 1 base not matched to a gene. Germline CDR1 SGHTA, CDR2 FQGNSA. This CDR3 is CASSLAGQGSGNTIYF. The CDR3 coding sequence is TGTGCCAGCAGCTTAGCTGGACAGGGGTCTGGAAACACCATATATTTT.

This clone showed up just a few times. The V call is TRBV27, the J call TRBJ1-5; D is perhaps TRBD1 (5 bases). Germline V lookup: CDR1 MNHEY, CDR2 SMNVEV (reference sequence). The ends were cut back, 8 bases at V and 1 base at J, with 18 bases in the middle. The CDR3 has 16 amino acids. In nucleotides, the CDR3 is TGTGCCAGCGCCCGGGGGTATGGTACGAGCAATCAGCCCCAGCATTTT. This gives the protein CASARGYGTSNQPQHF.

The rearrangement uses TRBV10-3 and TRBJ2-3; D unclear. Germline V gene sequence: CDR1 ENHRY, CDR2 SYGVKD. The CDR3 is 14 amino acids. Trimming stripped 10 bases from V and 2 bases from J, with 16 bases between. CDR3 protein: CATGGDTLTDTQYF. DNA of the CDR3: TGTGCCACTGGTGGTGACACTCTCACAGATACGCAGTATTTT.

The chain recombines TRBV6-5 with TRBJ2-3, with D uncertain. Germline V gene data show CDR1 as MNHEY and CDR2 as SVGAGI. The CDR3 covers 13 residues. V shed 9 bases and J shed 3 bases, with 13 bases lying between them. The CDR3 spells CASATISTDTQYF. DNA for the CDR3: TGTGCCAGTGCTACCATTTCAACAGATACGCAGTATTTT.

This rearrangement joins TRBV2 to TRBJ2-3; 12 positions match TRBD2. V lost 8 bases to trimming and J lost 5 bases; unmatched junction nucleotides: 8. The CDR3 loop spans 15 amino acids. CDR1 SNHLY and CDR2 FYNNEI come from the germline V gene. The CDR3 nucleotides read TGTGCCAGCTCCCCTAGCGGGGGGGCAGTAGATACGCAGTATTTT. Translation gives CASSPSGGAVDTQYF.

This chain links TRBV11-3 with TRBJ1-2; weak D call: TRBD1 (5 bases). V dropped 0 bases and J dropped 8 bases, with 13 bases sitting between them. There are 14 residues in the CDR3. Germline values: CDR1 SGHNT, CDR2 YENEEA. CDR3 DNA: TGTGCCAGCAGCTTAGATCAGGAGGGGAGAGGCTACACCTTC. Translated, it gives CASSLDQEGRGYTF.

This rearrangement joins TRBV10-3 to TRBJ1-1; 9 positions match TRBD1. The ends lost 11 bases at V and 7 bases at J; junction bases unmatched: 11. Germline assignment: CDR1 ENHRY and CDR2 SYGVKD. The length of the CDR3 is 13 residues. CDR3 DNA sequence: TGTGCCGCCCGAGACACAGGGGGCGTTGAAGCTTTCTTT. It specifies CAARDTGGVEAFF.

The CDR3 loop reads CASAHRGGYTF. CDR3 nucleotide sequence: TGTGCCAGCGCCCACAGGGGTGGCTACACCTTC. The genes are TRBV12-3 or TRBV12-4 and TRBJ1-2; 7 positions match TRBD1. Trimming took 8 bases from V and 7 from J; bases not matched to a gene: 4. The CDR3 consists of 11 residues.

The rearrangement uses TRBV2 and TRBJ2-3; D possibly corresponds to TRBD1 (6 bases). The CDR3 has 15 residues. With 6 bases removed from V and 5 bases from J, the gap between germline ends came to 18 bases. Looked up from germline, CDR1 is SNHLY and CDR2 is FYNNEI. DNA for the CDR3: TGTGCCAGCAGCCGAAGTCCAGGGGCCGGAGATACGCAGTATTTT. This gives the protein CASSRSPGAGDTQYF.

This clone appeared once. The chain couples TRBV28 to TRBJ2-5; possible D gene TRBD2, 6 bases. Per the germline V gene, CDR1 is MDHEN and CDR2 is SYDVKM. The V end was cut by 7 bases, the J end by 5 bases, with 14 bases between. The CDR3 totals 13 residues. CDR3 DNA: TGTGCCAGCACTGGGGGGTCTCACGAGACCCAGTACTTC. Its translation is CASTGGSHETQYF. Together with reference TRBV28 and TRBJ2-5, the CDR3 gives the full variable domain: DVKVTQSSRYLVKRTGEKVFLECVQDMDHENMFWYRQDPGLGLRLIYFSYDVKMKEKGDIPEGYSVSREKKERFSLILESASTNQTSMYLCASTGGSHETQYFGPGTRLLVL.

The chain links TRBV4-3 to TRBJ2-2; possible D gene TRBD1, 5 bases. Germline V lookup: CDR1 LGHNA, CDR2 YSLEER. V was pared by 4 bases and J by 5 bases, with 17 bases between. The CDR3 contains 16 residues. CDR3 nucleotide sequence: TGCGCCAGCAGCCGGATGATAGGGGTGGAAACCGGGGAGCTGTTTTTT. Its translation: CASSRMIGVETGELFF.

The rearrangement links TRBV18 to TRBJ1-1; unclear D gene. Germline CDR1 KGHSH, CDR2 LQKENI. Deletions cut 2 bases from V and 7 bases from J, with 11 bases between. CDR3 length equals 13 residues. The chain's CDR3 is CASSPYEGNEAFF. The CDR3 DNA follows: TGTGCCAGCTCACCATACGAGGGAAATGAAGCTTTCTTT.

The chain combines TRBV3-1 (or the pseudogene TRBV3-2) with TRBJ1-2; D unresolved. V dropped 0 bases and J dropped 4 bases, with 12 bases sitting between them. The CDR3 is 15 residues long. From germline, CDR1 is LGHDT and CDR2 YNNKEL (reference sequence). The chain's CDR3 is CASSQDLANIYGYTF. CDR3 DNA: TGTGCCAGCAGCCAAGACCTGGCCAATATCTATGGCTACACCTTC.